This TCR beta chain was identified during a study of blood T cell repertoires in COVID-19. The method was immunoSEQ multiplex PCR; TCRdb's version includes in-frame clones alone and lacks a portion of them. The sample comprises over 200,000 clones, 70% to 90% of which are singletons, and 11% rests with the top ten. Germline V gene sequence: CDR1 SGHTA, CDR2 FQGNSA. V lost 5 bases to trimming and J lost 5 bases, with 21 bases between them. This CDR3 is 16 amino acids long. The receptor was isolated from a young man who had recovered from COVID-19. Sequenced input: PBMCs or T cells enriched from blood (not recorded which). This chain joins TRBV7-2 and TRBJ2-5, with a tentative D call TRBD2 (5 bases). CDR3 DNA sequence: TGTGCCAGCAGCCCCTCTCGGACCACCACGGGGGAGACCCAGTACTTC. Translating gives CASSPSRTTTGETQYF.